This paragraph covers one T cell receptor beta chain sequence. This specimen comes from a study of T cell changes during pregnancy in multiple sclerosis. CDR1 MDHEN and CDR2 SYDVKM come from the germline V gene. CDR3 length equals 15 residues. With 3 bases removed from V and 2 bases from J, the gap between germline ends came to 11 bases. Method: immunoSEQ multiplex PCR; TCRdb's copy keeps in-frame clones and lacks some. The table records tens of thousands of clones, about 92% of them present only once. The V and J genes are TRBV28 and TRBJ1-5; possibly TRBD1 for D (6 bases). The TCR was taken from a female donor in good health, enrolled as a control in a pregnancy study. Here the sequenced sample was peripheral blood, taken in the second trimester of pregnancy. The CDR3 DNA reads as TGTGCCAGCAGTTTTGCCAGGGGTGGCAATCAGCCCCAGCATTTT. This translates into CASSFARGGNQPQHF.